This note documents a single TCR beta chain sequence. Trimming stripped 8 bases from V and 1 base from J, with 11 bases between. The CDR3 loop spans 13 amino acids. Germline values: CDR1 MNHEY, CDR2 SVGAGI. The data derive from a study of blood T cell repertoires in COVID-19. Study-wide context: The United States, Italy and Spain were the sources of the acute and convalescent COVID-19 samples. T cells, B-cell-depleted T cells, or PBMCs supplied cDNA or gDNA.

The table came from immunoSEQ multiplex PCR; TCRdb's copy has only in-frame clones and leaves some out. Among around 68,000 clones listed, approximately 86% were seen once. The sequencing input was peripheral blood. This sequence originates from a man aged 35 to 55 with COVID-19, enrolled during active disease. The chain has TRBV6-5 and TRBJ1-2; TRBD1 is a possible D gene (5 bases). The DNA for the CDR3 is TGTGCCAGCGGGGGGGTATTTAACTATGGCTACACCTTC. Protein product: CASGGVFNYGYTF.